This T cell receptor (beta chain) was observed in a study of molecular identifiers for immune sequencing clone quantification. Overall study context: Five portions were made in replicates from RNA of roughly 20,000 or 100,000 naive CD8 cells, and four underwent sequencing. Study observations and caveats: Should identical TCR molecules share a barcode, the sizes of highly expanded clones could be underestimated. Detectable among more than 800,000 naive cells, according to reports, was Jurkat TCR RNA spiked in from one cell.

Previously described methods and listed TCR primers were used for bulk TCR libraries. One entry per CDR3 protein results from TCRdb running MiXCR on the PCR reads. Of more than 60,000 distinct CDR3 sequences in the sample, under 20% are singletons; the top ten hold roughly 1.5%. The germline gives CDR1 SGHVS, CDR2 FNYEAQ. Trimming took off 6 bases at V and 7 bases at J, with 12 bases between the two ends. CDR3 size: 12 residues. This clonotype was picked up many times. Its specificity is unknown. The source is a human donor in good health. Some libraries in this study had Jurkat cell RNA spiked in. The sequencing input was naive CD8+ T cells from blood, with Jurkat cell RNA spiked in. As for subset: FACS-sorted CD8+CD4-CCR7+CD45RA+ naive T cells. The gene calls are TRBV7-6 and TRBJ1-1; the D is unclear. CDR3 DNA sequence: TGTGCCAGCAGTCCGACCTGGGTTGAAGCTTTCTTT. This encodes CASSPTWVEAFF.